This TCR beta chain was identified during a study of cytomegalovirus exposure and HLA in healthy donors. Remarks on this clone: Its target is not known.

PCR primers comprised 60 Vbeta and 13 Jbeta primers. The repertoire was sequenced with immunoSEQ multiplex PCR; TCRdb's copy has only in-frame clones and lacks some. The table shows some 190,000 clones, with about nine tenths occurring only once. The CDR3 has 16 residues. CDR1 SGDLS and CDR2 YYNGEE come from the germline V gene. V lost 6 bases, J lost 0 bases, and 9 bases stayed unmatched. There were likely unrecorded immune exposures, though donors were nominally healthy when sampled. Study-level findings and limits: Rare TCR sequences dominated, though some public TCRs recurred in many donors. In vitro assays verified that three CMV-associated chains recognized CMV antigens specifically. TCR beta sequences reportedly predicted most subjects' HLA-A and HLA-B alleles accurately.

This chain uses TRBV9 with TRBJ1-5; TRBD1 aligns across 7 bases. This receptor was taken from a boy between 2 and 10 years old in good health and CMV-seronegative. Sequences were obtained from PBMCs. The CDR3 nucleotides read TGTGCCAGCATATTAGGAGGGGGCGATAGCAATCAGCCCCAGCATTTT. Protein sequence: CASILGGGDSNQPQHF.